This T cell receptor (beta chain) was sequenced for a study of T-cell reconstitution after alpha-beta-depleted transplantation in children. Unique molecular identifiers were incorporated into the prepared TCRbeta library. In TCRdb, the PCR reads were re-called with MiXCR into one record per CDR3 protein. Of about 610,000 distinct CDR3 sequences listed, roughly 30% are singletons. Of note for this clonotype: Its antigen is undetermined.

General observations from the study: T cells produced anew were the main source of T-cell counts and diversity one year after transplant. Alpha-beta T cells present about two months after transplant were reported to originate from several hundred expanded graft clones.

The receptor comes from a boy in the first two years of life with Wiskott-Aldrich syndrome, due to receive a stem cell transplant. Material: PBMCs, obtained before TCRalphabeta/CD19-depleted stem cell transplant.

The CDR3: CSARESVFSGRALYNEQFF. CDR3 bases: TGCAGTGCTAGAGAATCTGTGTTTAGCGGGAGGGCCTTGTACAATGAGCAGTTCTTC. The chain carries TRBV20-1 and TRBJ2-1; 11 bases are a match to TRBD2. The length of the CDR3 is 19 residues. V dropped 0 bases and J dropped 4; count of bases not matched to a gene: 14. The germline V gene has CDR1 DFQATT and CDR2 SNEGSKA (reference sequence).